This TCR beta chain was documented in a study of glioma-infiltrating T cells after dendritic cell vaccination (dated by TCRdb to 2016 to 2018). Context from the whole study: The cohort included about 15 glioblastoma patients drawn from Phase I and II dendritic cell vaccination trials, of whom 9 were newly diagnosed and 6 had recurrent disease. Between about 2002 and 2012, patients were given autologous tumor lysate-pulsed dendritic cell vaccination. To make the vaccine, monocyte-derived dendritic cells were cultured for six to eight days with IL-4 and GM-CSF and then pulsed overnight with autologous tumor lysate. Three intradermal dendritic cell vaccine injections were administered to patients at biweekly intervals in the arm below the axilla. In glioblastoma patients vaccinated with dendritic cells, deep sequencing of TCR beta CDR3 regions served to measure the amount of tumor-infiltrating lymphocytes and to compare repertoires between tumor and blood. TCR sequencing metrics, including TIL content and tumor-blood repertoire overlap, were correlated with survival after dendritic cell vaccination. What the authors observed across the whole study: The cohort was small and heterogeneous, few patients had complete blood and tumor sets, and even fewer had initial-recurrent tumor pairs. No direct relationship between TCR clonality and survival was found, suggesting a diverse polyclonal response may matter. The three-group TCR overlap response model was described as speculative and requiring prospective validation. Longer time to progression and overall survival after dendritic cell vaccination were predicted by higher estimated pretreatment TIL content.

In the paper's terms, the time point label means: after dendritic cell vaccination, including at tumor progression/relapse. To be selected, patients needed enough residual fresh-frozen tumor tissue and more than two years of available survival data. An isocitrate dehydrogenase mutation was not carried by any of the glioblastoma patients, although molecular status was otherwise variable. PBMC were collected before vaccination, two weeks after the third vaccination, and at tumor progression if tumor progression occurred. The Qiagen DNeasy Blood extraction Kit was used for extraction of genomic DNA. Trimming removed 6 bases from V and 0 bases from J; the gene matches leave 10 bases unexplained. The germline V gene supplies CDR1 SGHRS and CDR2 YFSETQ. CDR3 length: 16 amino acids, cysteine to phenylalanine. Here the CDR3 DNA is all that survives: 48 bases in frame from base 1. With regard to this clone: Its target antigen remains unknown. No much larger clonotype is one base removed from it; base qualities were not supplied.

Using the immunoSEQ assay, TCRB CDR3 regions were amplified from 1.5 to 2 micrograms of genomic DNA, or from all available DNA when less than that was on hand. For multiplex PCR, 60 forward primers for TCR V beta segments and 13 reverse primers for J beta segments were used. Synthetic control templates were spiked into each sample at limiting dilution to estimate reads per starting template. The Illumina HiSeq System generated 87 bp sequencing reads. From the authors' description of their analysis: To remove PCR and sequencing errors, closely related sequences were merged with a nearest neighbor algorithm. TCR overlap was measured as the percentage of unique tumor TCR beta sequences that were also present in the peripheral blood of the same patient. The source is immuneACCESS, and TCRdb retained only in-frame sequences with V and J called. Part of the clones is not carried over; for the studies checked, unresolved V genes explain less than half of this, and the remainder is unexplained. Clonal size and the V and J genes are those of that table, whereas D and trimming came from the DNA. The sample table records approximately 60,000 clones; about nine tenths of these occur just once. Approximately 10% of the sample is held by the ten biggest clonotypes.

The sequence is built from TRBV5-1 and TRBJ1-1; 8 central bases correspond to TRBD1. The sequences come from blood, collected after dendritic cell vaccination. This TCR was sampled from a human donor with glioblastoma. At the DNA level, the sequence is TGCGCCAGCACCACCGTAACAGGGGGAATGAACACTGAAGCTTTCTTT. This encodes CASTTVTGGMNTEAFF. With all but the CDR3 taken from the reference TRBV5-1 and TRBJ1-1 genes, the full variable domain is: KAGVTQTPRYLIKTRGQQVTLSCSPISGHRSVSWYQQTPGQGLQFLFEYFSETQRNKGNFPGRFSGRQFSNSRSEMNVSTLELGDSALYLCASTTVTGGMNTEAFFGQGTRLTVV.